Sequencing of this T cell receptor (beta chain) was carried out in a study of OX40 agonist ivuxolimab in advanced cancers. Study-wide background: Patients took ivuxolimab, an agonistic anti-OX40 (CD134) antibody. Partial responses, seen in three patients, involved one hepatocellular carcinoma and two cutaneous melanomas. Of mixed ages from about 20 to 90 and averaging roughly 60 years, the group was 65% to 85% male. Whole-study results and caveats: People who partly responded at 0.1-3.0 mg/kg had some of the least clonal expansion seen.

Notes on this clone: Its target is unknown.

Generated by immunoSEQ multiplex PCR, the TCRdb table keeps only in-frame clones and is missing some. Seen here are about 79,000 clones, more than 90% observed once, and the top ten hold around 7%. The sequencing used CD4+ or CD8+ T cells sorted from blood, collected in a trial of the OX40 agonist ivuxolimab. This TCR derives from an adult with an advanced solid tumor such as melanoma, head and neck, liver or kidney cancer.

The CDR3 sequence is CASSGGGRANTGYTF. Written as DNA, the CDR3 is TGTGCCAGCAGTGGGGGAGGGAGGGCCAATACTGGCTACACCTTC. The chain carries TRBV28 and TRBJ1-2, with D perhaps TRBD1 (5 bases). This CDR3 is 15 amino acids long. Germline CDR1 reads MDHEN; CDR2 reads SYDVKM. The V end lost 5 bases, the J end lost 7 bases, and 20 bases lay between the germline ends.